This TCR beta chain is from a study of human T cells and chemical hapten exposure. The V segment lost 5 bases and the J segment 0 bases; nucleotides outside the gene matches: 2. CDR1 is LNHNV and CDR2 is YYDKDF in the germline V gene (reference sequence). There are 15 residues in the CDR3. Time point noted: pre-sensitization, week 0. As for treatment: therapeutic diphenylcyclopropenone sensitization with weekly scalp DPC. The study enrolled 18 to 70-year-old alopecia patients suitable for DPC. Blood, whole and unfractionated, served as the source for total RNA extraction. Library preparation tagged each individual cDNA molecule with a unique molecular identifier. Each CDR3 protein is one row after TCRdb ran MiXCR on the RACE reads. Seen here are 350,000 to 400,000 distinct CDR3 sequences, around 5.5% observed once, and the top ten hold just over 2.5%. General study findings and limits: Compared to controls, expanded TCRs made significantly more large clusters of similar CDR3s.

This clonotype was recorded a few times. Its antigen is not known. The sequences come from whole blood, collected in connection with sensitization to the hapten diphenylcyclopropenone (DPC). This sequence joins TRBV15 and TRBJ1-4; TRBD1 matches 8 bases. This clonotype was sampled from a woman in her forties or fifties with alopecia areata. Some clones in this sample may be carry-over from other donors' samples. DNA for the CDR3: TGTGCCACCAGCGGGACAGGAGCAACTAATGAAAAACTGTTTTTT. This encodes CATSGTGATNEKLFF.